This TCR beta chain stems from a study of cytomegalovirus exposure and HLA in healthy donors. About the research overall: Of the donors genotyped, about 410 in all, about 76% fell in the Caucasian-associated ancestry cluster.

Study-wide results and caveats: The HLA-A and HLA-B alleles of most subjects were reportedly predicted accurately from TCR beta sequences. The study listed 164 cytomegalovirus-associated TCR beta chains.

V was trimmed by 2 bases and J by 3 bases, leaving 17 bases between them. The CDR3 covers 16 residues. Germline lookup yields CDR1 SGHRS and CDR2 YFSETQ. PCR was performed using 60 Vbeta and 13 Jbeta primers. Only in-frame clones appear in the TCRdb table, and some are missing; sequencing was by immunoSEQ multiplex PCR. The top ten clones hold 0.2% to 0.3% of a sample with more than 150,000 clones, about 90% of them seen once. Turning to this clone: The antigen remains unidentified.

The chain employs TRBV5-1 and TRBJ1-1; tentative D call: TRBD1 (6 bases). This receptor was obtained from a girl under three years old in good health and CMV-seronegative. The sequenced material came from PBMCs. The CDR3 is CASSFVWGRGDTEAFF. DNA for the CDR3: TGCGCCAGCAGCTTTGTTTGGGGCAGGGGAGACACTGAAGCTTTCTTT.